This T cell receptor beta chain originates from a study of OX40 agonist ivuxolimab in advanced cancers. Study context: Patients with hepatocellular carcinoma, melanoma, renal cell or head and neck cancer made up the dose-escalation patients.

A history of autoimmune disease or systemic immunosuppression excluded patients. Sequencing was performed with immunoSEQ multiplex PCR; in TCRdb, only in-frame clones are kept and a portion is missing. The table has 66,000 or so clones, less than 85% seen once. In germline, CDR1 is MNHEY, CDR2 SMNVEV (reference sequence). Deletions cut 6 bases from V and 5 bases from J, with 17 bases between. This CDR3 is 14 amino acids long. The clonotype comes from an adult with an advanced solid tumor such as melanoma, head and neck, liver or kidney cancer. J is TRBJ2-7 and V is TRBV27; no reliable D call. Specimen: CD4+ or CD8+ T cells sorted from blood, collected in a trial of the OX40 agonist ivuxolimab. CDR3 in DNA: TGTGCCAGCAGGTCCTTCGGTGCCCCCAACGAGCAGTACTTC. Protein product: CASRSFGAPNEQYF.